This T cell receptor (beta chain) was documented in a study of blood T cell repertoires in COVID-19. Across the whole study: COVID-19 samples collected from the United States, Italy and Spain covered acute and convalescent phases.

Per the original methods: Amplifying reference gene primers gave estimates of nucleated cell counts. TCRdb's table, derived via immunoSEQ multiplex PCR, lists solely in-frame clones and lacks some. The V and J calls and clone size were taken over from that table, and D and trimming were inferred from the DNA. Of 450,000 to 500,000 clones detected, 87% appear once; the ten largest clones hold around 0.7%. Cohorts were assigned according to the clinical history that participants reported. The recovered donors of Cohort 3 showed two negative PCRs, clearance, or symptom resolution. CDR1 is SGHRS and CDR2 is YFSETQ in the germline V gene. The CDR3 runs 12 residues. V was shortened by 10 bases and J by 8 bases, with 16 bases between the two germline ends.

The receptor's source is a woman younger than 35 who had recovered from COVID-19. Sequencing was performed on PBMCs or T cells enriched from blood (not recorded which). The V and J genes are TRBV5-1 and TRBJ1-5, with unresolved D. Written as DNA, the CDR3 is TGCGCCGGTCCATTGGGCCTGAAGCCCCAGCATTTT. Translation gives CAGPLGLKPQHF.